This TCR beta chain was captured by sequencing in a study of T cell clonotyping in hematopoietic cell transplantation. The study, taken as a whole, reports: After transplant, recipient diversity fell while pathologically expanded clonotypes grew through day 180.

This CDR3 region has 13 residues. Germline V gene lookup returns CDR1 MDHEN and CDR2 SYDVKM. With 8 bases removed from V and 4 bases from J, the gap between germline ends came to 12 bases. This clone was counted between two and nine times. Its antigen is undetermined. TCRdb keeps only in-frame clones here, not all; method: immunoSEQ multiplex PCR. Of under 9,500 clones detected, around 85% appear once; the ten largest clones hold roughly 35%. Sequenced material: PBMCs, taken 180 days after allogeneic stem cell transplant. The V and J genes are TRBV28 and TRBJ1-5, with D possibly being TRBD1 (5 bases). The sequence was obtained from a human patient who had an allogeneic stem cell transplant, so the T cells may come from the graft donor. The donor label of this sample is uncertain. Some clones in this sample may be carry-over from other donors' samples. The CDR3 is CASDLTGNQPQHF. The CDR3 DNA sequence: TGTGCCAGCGACCTCACAGGTAATCAGCCCCAGCATTTT.